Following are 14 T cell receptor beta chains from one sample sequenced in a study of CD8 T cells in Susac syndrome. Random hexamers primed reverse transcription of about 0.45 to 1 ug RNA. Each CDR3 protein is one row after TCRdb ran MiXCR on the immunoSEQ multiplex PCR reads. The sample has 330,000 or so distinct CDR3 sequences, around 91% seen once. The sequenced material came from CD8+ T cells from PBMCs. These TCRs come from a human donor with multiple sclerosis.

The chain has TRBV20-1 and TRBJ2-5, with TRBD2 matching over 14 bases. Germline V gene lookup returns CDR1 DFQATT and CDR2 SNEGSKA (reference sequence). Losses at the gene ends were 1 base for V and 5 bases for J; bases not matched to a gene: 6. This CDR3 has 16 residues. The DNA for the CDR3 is TGCAGTGCTAGAGGACTAGCGGGGGGGCATTGGGAGACCCAGTACTTC. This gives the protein CSARGLAGGHWETQYF.

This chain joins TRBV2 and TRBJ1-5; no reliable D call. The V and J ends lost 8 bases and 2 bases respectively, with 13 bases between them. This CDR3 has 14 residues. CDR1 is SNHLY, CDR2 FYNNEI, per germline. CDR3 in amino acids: CASDEGVGNQPQHF. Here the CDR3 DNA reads TGTGCCAGCGACGAGGGCGTAGGCAATCAGCCCCAGCATTTT.

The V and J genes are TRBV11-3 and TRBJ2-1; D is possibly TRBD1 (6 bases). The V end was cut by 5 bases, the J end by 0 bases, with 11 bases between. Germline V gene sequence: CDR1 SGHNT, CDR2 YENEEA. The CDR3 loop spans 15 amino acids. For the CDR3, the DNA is TGTGCCAGCAGCCAGGGACAATTCTCCTACAATGAGCAGTTCTTC. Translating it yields CASSQGQFSYNEQFF.

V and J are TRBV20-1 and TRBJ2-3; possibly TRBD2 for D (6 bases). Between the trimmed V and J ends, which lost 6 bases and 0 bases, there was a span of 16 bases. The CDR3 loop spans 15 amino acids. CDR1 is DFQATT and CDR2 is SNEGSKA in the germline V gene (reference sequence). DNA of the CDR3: TGCAGTGCAGGACCTGGGACTGGAAGCACAGATACGCAGTATTTT. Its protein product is CSAGPGTGSTDTQYF.

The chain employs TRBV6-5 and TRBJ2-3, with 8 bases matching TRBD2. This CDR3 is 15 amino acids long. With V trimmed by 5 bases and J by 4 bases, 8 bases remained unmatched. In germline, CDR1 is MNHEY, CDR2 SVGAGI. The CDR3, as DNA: TGTGCCAGCAGTCTCGGGGGGGCCCTCGCAGATACGCAGTATTTT. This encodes CASSLGGALADTQYF.

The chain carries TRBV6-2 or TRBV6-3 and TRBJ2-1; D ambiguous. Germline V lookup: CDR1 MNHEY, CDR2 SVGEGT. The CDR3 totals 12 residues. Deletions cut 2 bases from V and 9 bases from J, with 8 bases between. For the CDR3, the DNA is TGTGCCAGCAGTTACAGTGGTGGTGAGCAGTTCTTC. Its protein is CASSYSGGEQFF.

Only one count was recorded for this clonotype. The CDR3 bases are TGTGCCAGTAAACGGGAGGGCCGCAATGAGCAGTTCTTC. This sequence encodes CASKREGRNEQFF. The chain uses TRBV19 and TRBJ2-1, with 8 bases lining up with TRBD2. Germline V lookup: CDR1 LNHDA, CDR2 SQIVND (reference sequence). CDR3 length equals 13 residues. J was trimmed by 6 bases and V by 7 bases; bases with no gene match: 5. The full variable domain, in which reference TRBV19 and TRBJ2-1 provide the parts outside the CDR3, is DGGITQSPKYLFRKEGQNVTLSCEQNLNHDAMYWYRQDPGQGLRLIYYSQIVNDFQKGDIAEGYSVSREKKESFPLTVTSAQKNPTAFYLCASKREGRNEQFFGPGTRLTVL.

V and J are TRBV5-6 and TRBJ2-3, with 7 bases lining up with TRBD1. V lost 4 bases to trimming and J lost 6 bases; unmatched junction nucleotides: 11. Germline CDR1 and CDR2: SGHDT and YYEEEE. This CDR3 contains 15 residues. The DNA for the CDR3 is TGTGCCAGCAGCCCGGGGACAGAGGAAATCGATACGCAGTATTTT. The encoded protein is CASSPGTEEIDTQYF.

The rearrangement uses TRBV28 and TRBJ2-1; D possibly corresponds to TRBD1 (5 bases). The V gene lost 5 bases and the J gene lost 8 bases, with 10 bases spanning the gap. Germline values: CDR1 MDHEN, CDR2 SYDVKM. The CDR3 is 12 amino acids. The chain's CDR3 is CASSPSGHEQFF. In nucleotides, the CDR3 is TGTGCCAGCAGTCCCTCAGGGCATGAGCAGTTCTTC. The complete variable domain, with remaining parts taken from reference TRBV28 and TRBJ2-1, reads DVKVTQSSRYLVKRTGEKVFLECVQDMDHENMFWYRQDPGLGLRLIYFSYDVKMKEKGDIPEGYSVSREKKERFSLILESASTNQTSMYLCASSPSGHEQFFGPGTRLTVL.

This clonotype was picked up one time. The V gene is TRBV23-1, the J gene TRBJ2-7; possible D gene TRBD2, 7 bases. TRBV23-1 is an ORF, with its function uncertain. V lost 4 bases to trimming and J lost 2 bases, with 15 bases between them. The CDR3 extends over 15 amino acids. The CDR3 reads CASSRWGGLPYEQYF. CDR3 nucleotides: TGCGCCAGCAGTCGATGGGGGGGCCTACCCTACGAGCAGTACTTC.

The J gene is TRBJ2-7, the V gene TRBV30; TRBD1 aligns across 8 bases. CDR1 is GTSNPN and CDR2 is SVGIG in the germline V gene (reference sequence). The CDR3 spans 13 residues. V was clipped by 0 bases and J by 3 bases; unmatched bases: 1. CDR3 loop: CAWSVQGGYEQYF. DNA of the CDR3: TGTGCCTGGAGTGTACAGGGGGGCTACGAGCAGTACTTC.

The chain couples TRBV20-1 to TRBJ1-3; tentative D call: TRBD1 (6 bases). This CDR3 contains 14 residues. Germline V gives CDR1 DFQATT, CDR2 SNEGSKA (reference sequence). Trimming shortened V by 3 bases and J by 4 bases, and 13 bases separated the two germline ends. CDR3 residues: CSASKRDNGNTIYF. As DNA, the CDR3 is TGCAGTGCTAGTAAACGGGACAACGGAAACACCATATATTTT.

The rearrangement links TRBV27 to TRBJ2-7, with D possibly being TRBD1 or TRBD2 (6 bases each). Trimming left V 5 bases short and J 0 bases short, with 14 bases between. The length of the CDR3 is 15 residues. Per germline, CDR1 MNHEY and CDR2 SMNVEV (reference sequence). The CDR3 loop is CASSPRGPSSYEQYF. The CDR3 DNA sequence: TGTGCCAGCAGTCCCCGGGGGCCTAGCTCCTACGAGCAGTACTTC.

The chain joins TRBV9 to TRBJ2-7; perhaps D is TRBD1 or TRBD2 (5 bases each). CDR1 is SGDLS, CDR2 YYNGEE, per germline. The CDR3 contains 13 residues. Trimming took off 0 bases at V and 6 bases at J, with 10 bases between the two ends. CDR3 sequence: CASSVGAGTEQYF. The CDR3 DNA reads TGTGCCAGCAGCGTAGGGGCAGGGACCGAGCAGTACTTC.